This T cell receptor beta chain was identified during a study of patients and donors after allogeneic stem cell transplantation. This clonotype was seen at least ten times. TCRdb recomputed calls from the RT-PCR reads with MiXCR, one row per CDR3 protein. The sample contains roughly 940,000 distinct CDR3 sequences, 18% of which appear only once. This receptor was obtained from a human donor who was either an allogeneic HSCT recipient or a stem cell or donor lymphocyte infusion donor (not recorded which). It is not recorded whose cells these are; they may come from a transplant donor. Sequenced material: blood, either unsorted or a sorted T cell fraction (not recorded which).

CDR3 protein: CATSEYRGDEQFF. For the CDR3, the DNA is TGTGCCACCAGTGAATACCGGGGTGATGAGCAGTTCTTC. This rearrangement joins TRBV24-1 to TRBJ2-1; the D gene is possibly TRBD2 (5 bases). Germline assignment: CDR1 KGHDR and CDR2 SFDVKD. The length of the CDR3 is 13 residues. V was pared by 4 bases and J by 8 bases, with 11 bases between.